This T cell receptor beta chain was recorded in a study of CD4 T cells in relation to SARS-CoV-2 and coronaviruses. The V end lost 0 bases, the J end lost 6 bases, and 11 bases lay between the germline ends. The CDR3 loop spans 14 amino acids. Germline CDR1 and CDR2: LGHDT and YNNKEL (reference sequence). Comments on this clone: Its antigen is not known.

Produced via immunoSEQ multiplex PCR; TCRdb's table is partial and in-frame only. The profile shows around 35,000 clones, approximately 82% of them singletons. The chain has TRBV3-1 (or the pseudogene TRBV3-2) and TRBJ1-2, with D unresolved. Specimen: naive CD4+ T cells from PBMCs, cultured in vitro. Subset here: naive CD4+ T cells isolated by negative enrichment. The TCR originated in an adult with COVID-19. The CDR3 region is CASSQESQYDGYTF. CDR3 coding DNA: TGTGCCAGCAGCCAAGAGTCCCAGTATGATGGCTACACCTTC.